These 24 T cell receptor beta chains were all obtained from the same sample, sequenced in a study of OX40 agonist ivuxolimab in advanced cancers. This table comes from immunoSEQ multiplex PCR, and its TCRdb copy is limited to in-frame clones, with some not included. The table lists about 12,000 clones, about 76% of them singletons. The sample consisted of CD4+ or CD8+ T cells sorted from blood, taken in a trial of the OX40 agonist ivuxolimab. Receptor source: an adult with an advanced solid tumor such as melanoma, head and neck, liver or kidney cancer.

J is TRBJ2-3 and V is TRBV27; the match to TRBD2 covers 9 bases. V shed 3 bases, J shed 1 base, and the junction held 2 bases outside the gene matches. The germline V gene has CDR1 MNHEY and CDR2 SMNVEV (reference sequence). This CDR3 is built from 15 residues. The CDR3 protein is CASSFGGRGTDTQYF. DNA of the CDR3: TGTGCCAGCAGTTTTGGCGGGAGGGGCACAGATACGCAGTATTTT.

Regarding this clone: It differs at one base from a far larger clone, so likely a read error. The rearrangement links TRBV25-1 to TRBJ1-4, with D hard to call. V dropped 11 bases and J dropped 5 bases, with 15 bases sitting between them. The CDR3 consists of 13 residues. Germline loops: CDR1 MGHDK, CDR2 SYGVNS. The CDR3 sequence is CACVVEANEKLFF. Written as DNA, the CDR3 is TGTGCCTGCGTTGTTGAGGCCAATGAAAAACTGTTTTTT.

In DNA, the CDR3 is TGTGCCAGCAGTTTCGGACAGGGTCCCTATGGCTACACCTTC. This translates into CASSFGQGPYGYTF. This sequence joins TRBV27 and TRBJ1-2, with 8 bases fitting TRBD1. Germline values: CDR1 MNHEY, CDR2 SMNVEV (reference sequence). CDR3 length: 14 residues. V was pared by 3 bases and J by 4 bases, with 4 bases of the junction left unmatched.

The V and J genes are TRBV27 and TRBJ1-5; D gene ambiguous. CDR3 length equals 14 residues. The ends were cut back, 6 bases at V and 1 base at J, with 10 bases in the middle. The V gene's germline CDR1 is MNHEY and CDR2 SMNVEV (reference sequence). The CDR3 DNA sequence: TGTGCCAGCAGGGGGTCGGCGAGCAATCAGCCCCAGCATTTT. Amino acid sequence: CASRGSASNQPQHF.

Sample share makes this clone medium-sized. The chain carries TRBV7-6 and TRBJ2-1, with TRBD2 matching over 12 bases. The germline CDR1 and CDR2 sequences are SGHVS and FNYEAQ. V lost 5 bases and J lost 10; bases outside the gene matches: 6. CDR3 length: 14 amino acids. DNA of the CDR3: TGTGCCAGCAGCCTCTGGACTAGCGGGAACGAGCAGTTCTTC. Translating it yields CASSLWTSGNEQFF.

The V call is TRBV23-1, the J call TRBJ2-1; TRBD1 matches at 10 bases. TRBV23-1 is given ORF status, its function remaining uncertain. The V gene end was trimmed by 3 bases and the J gene end by 9 bases; junction bases not matched to a gene: 17. The CDR3 spans 18 residues. CDR3 protein: CASSHPPAGTGVLGEQFF. The CDR3 DNA follows: TGCGCCAGCAGTCATCCCCCTGCCGGGACAGGGGTTTTGGGTGAGCAGTTCTTC.

Only one count was recorded for this clone. V usage is TRBV9 and J usage is TRBJ2-3; D possibly corresponds to TRBD2 (6 bases). In germline, CDR1 is SGDLS, CDR2 YYNGEE. Trimming shortened V by 0 bases and J by 4 bases, and 15 bases separated the two germline ends. The CDR3 loop spans 16 amino acids. CDR3 nucleotides: TGTGCCAGCAGCGTAGTGGAACGGGAGATCCCAGATACGCAGTATTTT. It specifies CASSVVEREIPDTQYF.

The chain joins TRBV9 to TRBJ2-1, with 8 nucleotides matching TRBD2. Germline values: CDR1 SGDLS, CDR2 YYNGEE. The CDR3 is 17 amino acids. Trimming removed 0 bases from V and 5 bases from J; junction bases left unmatched: 10. CDR3 sequence reads: CASSVDPPSGPNNEQFF. DNA of the CDR3: TGTGCCAGCAGCGTAGATCCCCCTAGCGGGCCCAACAATGAGCAGTTCTTC. Full variable domain (remainder filled in from reference TRBV9 and TRBJ2-1): DSGVTQTPKHLITATGQRVTLRCSPRSGDLSVYWYQQSLDQGLQFLIQYYNGEERAKGNILERFSAQQFPDLHSELNLSSLELGDSALYFCASSVDPPSGPNNEQFFGPGTRLTVL.

This clone was counted only a few times. The chain carries TRBV7-3 and TRBJ2-3; no definite D call. CDR3 length equals 15 residues. Trimming cost V 5 bases and J 0 bases, with 12 bases left between them. Germline CDR1 SGHTA, CDR2 FQGTGA. This CDR3 is CASSPSVTSTDTQYF. The CDR3 DNA reads TGTGCCAGCAGCCCCTCAGTGACTAGCACAGATACGCAGTATTTT.

This chain joins TRBV27 and TRBJ1-1; 9 nucleotides line up with TRBD1. Germline V gene sequence: CDR1 MNHEY, CDR2 SMNVEV (reference sequence). Trimming at V came to 0 bases and at J to 1 base, leaving 6 bases not matched to a gene. CDR3 size: 17 residues. The CDR3 coding sequence is TGTGCCAGCAGTTTATCGGGTACGGACAGGGGGAACACTGAAGCTTTCTTT. Amino acid sequence: CASSLSGTDRGNTEAFF.

In its sample, this clone is medium-sized. One junction end disagrees with the germline gene, perhaps due to a read error. The chain carries TRBV20-1 and TRBJ1-1; no firm D call. CDR1 and CDR2 from the germline V gene are DFQATT and SNEGSKA (reference sequence). This CDR3 is built from 11 residues. The CDR3 nucleotides are TGTGGCGCGGGTATAGGAACTGAAGCTTTCTTT. Translation: CGAGIGTEAFF.

This clone was detected once. The chain couples TRBV19 to TRBJ2-5, with 8 nucleotides matching TRBD2. V was clipped by 0 bases and J by 1 base; unmatched bases: 13. The CDR3 runs to 19 residues. CDR1 is LNHDA, CDR2 SQIVND, per germline (reference sequence). The CDR3: CASSIEPAGSGSLQETQYF. The CDR3 DNA follows: TGTGCCAGTAGTATAGAACCGGCGGGCAGCGGGAGTCTCCAAGAGACCCAGTACTTC. The full variable domain, with the rest looked up from reference TRBV19 and TRBJ2-5, is DGGITQSPKYLFRKEGQNVTLSCEQNLNHDAMYWYRQDPGQGLRLIYYSQIVNDFQKGDIAEGYSVSREKKESFPLTVTSAQKNPTAFYLCASSIEPAGSGSLQETQYFGPGTRLLVL.

The chain carries TRBV6-1 and TRBJ1-5; D might be TRBD1 (6 bases). V was shortened by 2 bases and J by 0 bases, with 11 bases between the two germline ends. Germline V lookup: CDR1 MNHNS, CDR2 SASEGT. CDR3 length: 16 residues. The DNA of the CDR3 is TGTGCCAGCAGTGAAAGGGGGAAATATAGCAATCAGCCCCAGCATTTT. Its translation: CASSERGKYSNQPQHF.

The V and J genes are TRBV28 and TRBJ2-7; the D call may be TRBD1 or TRBD2 (5 bases each). This CDR3 has 15 residues. V lost 6 bases and J 4 bases, leaving 19 bases between the germline ends. CDR1 and CDR2 (germline): MDHEN, SYDVKM. The CDR3 coding sequence is TGTGCCAGCAGCCCGATAGGGACGGAAACTTACGAGCAGTACTTC. Its translation: CASSPIGTETYEQYF.

The chain carries TRBV27 and TRBJ1-2; 7 bases align to TRBD1. J was trimmed by 4 bases and V by 2 bases; bases with no gene match: 7. CDR3 length equals 15 residues. Germline CDR1 MNHEY, CDR2 SMNVEV (reference sequence). The CDR3 protein is CASSLKAGGIYGYTF. The CDR3 nucleotides read TGTGCCAGCAGTTTAAAAGCAGGGGGAATCTATGGCTACACCTTC.

The chain combines TRBV28 with TRBJ2-7, with D unresolved. Trimming shortened V by 1 base and J by 6 bases, and 13 bases separated the two germline ends. This CDR3 has 14 residues. CDR1 is MDHEN and CDR2 is SYDVKM in the germline V gene. The CDR3 sequence is CASSLFTRPAEQYF. In DNA, the CDR3 is TGTGCCAGCAGTTTATTTACCCGCCCCGCCGAGCAGTACTTC.

The CDR3 sequence is CASSLGQGFRTEAFF. CDR3 nucleotide sequence: TGTGCCAGCAGTTTGGGACAGGGGTTTCGGACTGAAGCTTTCTTT. The chain links TRBV6-6 to TRBJ1-1; 10 nucleotides agree with TRBD1. This CDR3 comprises 15 residues. The J segment lost 5 bases and the V segment lost 4 bases, leaving 7 bases of the junction unmatched. Germline V gene data show CDR1 as MNHNY and CDR2 as SVGAGI (reference sequence).

By frequency in the sample, this clone is medium-sized. The rearrangement uses TRBV7-6 and TRBJ2-5; no definite D call. Trimming shortened V by 0 bases and J by 5 bases, and 10 bases separated the two germline ends. Germline V gene data show CDR1 as SGHVS and CDR2 as FNYEAQ. The length of the CDR3 is 14 residues. CDR3 residues: CASSLAVAGETQYF. In DNA form, the CDR3 reads TGTGCCAGCAGCTTAGCGGTAGCCGGTGAGACCCAGTACTTC.

V is TRBV7-9 and J is TRBJ2-7; 11 bases are a match to TRBD1. Germline trimming cut 7 bases from V and 2 bases from J; bases unmatched to any gene: 10. Looked up from germline, CDR1 is SEHNR and CDR2 is FQNEAQ (reference sequence). The CDR3 runs to 16 residues. CDR3 bases: TGTGCCAGCAAATACCTTCGGACAGGGGGCGCCTACGAGCAGTACTTC. Its protein is CASKYLRTGGAYEQYF.

The DNA of the CDR3 is TGTGCCAGCAGTTTGGGTCGGGCCAACGTCCTGACTTTC. Residues: CASSLGRANVLTF. The chain couples TRBV27 to TRBJ2-6; D ambiguous. V dropped 3 bases and J dropped 5 bases, with 5 bases sitting between them. Germline V gene data show CDR1 as MNHEY and CDR2 as SMNVEV (reference sequence). The CDR3 spans 13 residues.

The chain uses TRBV5-4 and TRBJ2-1; D uncertain. This CDR3 is built from 13 residues. Per the germline V gene, CDR1 is SGHNT and CDR2 is YYREEE (reference sequence). Trimming pared 0 bases from V and 4 bases from J, leaving 5 bases between. CDR3 nucleotide sequence: TGTGCCAGCAGCTTGGATAATTACAATGAGCAGTTCTTC. Translation: CASSLDNYNEQFF.

V usage is TRBV23-1 and J usage is TRBJ2-6, with D unresolved. TRBV23-1 is annotated as an ORF whose role is uncertain. The CDR3 has 18 amino acids. The ends were cut back, 5 bases at V and 5 bases at J, with 22 bases in the middle. The DNA for the CDR3 is TGCGCCAGCAGTGAGAGGATTACGCAACAAAGTCGGGCCAACGTCCTGACTTTC. Its translation: CASSERITQQSRANVLTF.

The V gene is TRBV27, the J gene TRBJ2-5; D is perhaps TRBD1 (6 bases). Germline CDR1 MNHEY, CDR2 SMNVEV (reference sequence). The CDR3 has 13 amino acids. V lost 6 bases, J lost 1 base, and 9 bases lay in between. The DNA for the CDR3 is TGTGCCAGCAGCGACAGGTTCCAAGAGACCCAGTACTTC. Residues: CASSDRFQETQYF.

The CDR3 DNA follows: TGTGCCAGCAGTTTTATGATAGCGGCAGATACGCAGTATTTT. The encoded protein is CASSFMIAADTQYF. J is TRBJ2-3 and V is TRBV27; possible D gene TRBD2, 6 bases. V dropped 3 bases and J dropped 4 bases, with 11 bases sitting between them. The CDR3 totals 14 residues. Germline CDR1 MNHEY, CDR2 SMNVEV (reference sequence).